This T cell receptor (beta chain) was sequenced in a study of tumor and adjacent non-tumor tissue in lung cancer. Whole-study results and caveats: Higher tumor TCR diversity was associated with shorter survival. Tumor tissue had significantly higher TCR diversity than normal lung. Normal lung showed higher cumulative top 100 clone frequency than tumor.

Germline-derived CDR1 and CDR2 are SQVTM and ANQGSEA. The CDR3 sequence is 11 residues long. TCRbeta libraries were built with three rounds of nested PCR, modified from ARM-PCR. From the multiplex PCR reads, TCRdb called clonotypes with MiXCR, one entry per CDR3 protein. There are some 90,000 distinct CDR3 sequences in the sample; 61% occur only once, and around 16% lies in the top ten. Remarks on this clonotype: Its antigen is undetermined. A clone one base away is much larger, so this may be a read error.

RNA was extracted from bulk tissue without any cell sorting. Source material: lung tumor tissue. This rearrangement joins TRBV29-1 to TRBJ2-7; D not certain. This receptor was taken from a man in his 70s with non-small cell lung cancer. The DNA of the CDR3 is TGCGGCGTTAGGCAATTCTACGAGCAGTACTTC. This codes for CGVRQFYEQYF.